This T cell receptor (beta chain) emerged from a study of blood T cell repertoires in COVID-19. Germline values: CDR1 SGDLS, CDR2 YYNGEE. The ends lost 4 bases at V and 4 bases at J; junction bases unmatched: 7. The CDR3 spans 15 residues. Assay: immunoSEQ multiplex PCR; the TCRdb copy retains only in-frame clones and omits some. The sample includes 200,000 to 250,000 clones, about 81% seen only once; the top ten take approximately 5%. The rearrangement links TRBV9 to TRBJ2-5; 10 nucleotides align to TRBD1. This receptor was identified in a woman between 65 and 79 years old with COVID-19, enrolled during active disease. Material: peripheral blood. CDR3 sequence: CASSPGTGVRETQYF. Written as DNA, the CDR3 is TGTGCCAGCAGCCCCGGGACAGGGGTAAGAGAGACCCAGTACTTC.